The 16 T cell receptor beta chains below come from one sample, sequenced in a study of OX40 agonist ivuxolimab in advanced cancers. Libraries were prepared by immunoSEQ multiplex PCR; TCRdb keeps only in-frame clonotypes and omits some of them. The top ten clones hold more than 10% of a sample with tens of thousands of clones, approximately 92% of them seen once. This sample comprised CD4+ or CD8+ T cells sorted from blood, obtained in a trial of the OX40 agonist ivuxolimab. The receptors shown here come from an adult with an advanced solid tumor such as melanoma, head and neck, liver or kidney cancer.

The chain carries TRBV18 and TRBJ1-4, with 8 bases aligning to TRBD1. J gave up 3 bases and V 0 bases, and 12 bases lay outside the gene matches. The CDR3 runs to 19 residues. The V gene's germline CDR1 is KGHSH and CDR2 LQKENI. The CDR3 loop is CASSPPVVRQGAANEKLFF. The CDR3 DNA sequence: TGTGCCAGCTCACCACCGGTAGTGCGGCAGGGGGCTGCTAATGAAAAACTGTTTTTT.

The chain is built from TRBV6-5 and TRBJ2-1, with D perhaps TRBD2 (6 bases). This CDR3 comprises 14 residues. Trimming removed 7 bases at V and 0 bases at J, with 10 bases between. Germline V gene data show CDR1 as MNHEY and CDR2 as SVGAGI. The CDR3 protein is CASTGGSSYNEQFF. CDR3 in DNA: TGTGCCAGCACCGGAGGGAGCTCCTACAATGAGCAGTTCTTC.

The V and J genes are TRBV27 and TRBJ2-3; 10 bases are shared with TRBD1. The germline V gene encodes CDR1 MNHEY and CDR2 SMNVEV (reference sequence). Trimming took 6 bases from V and 1 from J; bases not matched to a gene: 1. The CDR3 has 14 amino acids. CDR3 residues: CASSDRGRTDTQYF. CDR3 coding DNA: TGTGCCAGCAGCGACAGGGGGCGCACAGATACGCAGTATTTT.

The V and J genes are TRBV30 and TRBJ1-5, with 7 bases aligning to TRBD1. Germline V gives CDR1 GTSNPN, CDR2 SVGIG (reference sequence). Unmatched junction bases numbered 6, after V lost 2 bases and J lost 5 bases. This CDR3 region has 14 residues. The CDR3 sequence: CAWSLNRGDQPQHF. The CDR3 coding sequence is TGTGCCTGGAGTTTAAACAGGGGCGATCAGCCCCAGCATTTT.

V and J are TRBV10-3 and TRBJ2-5, with D uncertain. The germline CDR1 and CDR2 sequences are ENHRY and SYGVKD. This CDR3 comprises 13 residues. V dropped 3 bases and J dropped 1 base, with 6 bases sitting between them. The CDR3 DNA reads TGTGCCATCAGTGACGAGACCCAAGAGACCCAGTACTTC. Protein sequence: CAISDETQETQYF.

CDR3 nucleotides: TGTGCCAGCAGTTTAGAACAGGGATTCTACGAGCAGTACTTC. As protein: CASSLEQGFYEQYF. The chain is built from TRBV27 and TRBJ2-7; maybe TRBD1 (6 bases). The V gene's germline CDR1 is MNHEY and CDR2 SMNVEV (reference sequence). V lost 2 bases and J lost 3, with 11 bases in between. The CDR3 runs 14 residues.

The gene calls are TRBV11-2 and TRBJ1-1; D is unclear. Germline assignment: CDR1 SGHAT and CDR2 FQNNGV. CDR3 size: 18 residues. Trimming removed 5 bases from V and 4 bases from J, with 26 bases in between. The CDR3 protein is CASSQTQISWILATEAFF. CDR3 coding DNA: TGTGCCAGCAGCCAAACCCAAATTAGCTGGATCCTGGCCACTGAAGCTTTCTTT.

V and J are TRBV25-1 and TRBJ1-2, with a possible D match to TRBD1 (5 bases). V gave up 4 bases and J gave up 4 bases, with 13 bases separating them. Germline lookup yields CDR1 MGHDK and CDR2 SYGVNS. The CDR3 length is 14 residues. CDR3 in DNA: TGTGCCAGCAGTGCCCGGGACGGACGCTATGGCTACACCTTC. Protein sequence: CASSARDGRYGYTF.

The chain employs TRBV27 and TRBJ2-5, with unresolved D. Germline values: CDR1 MNHEY, CDR2 SMNVEV (reference sequence). The CDR3 has 13 residues. V was pared by 1 base and J by 4 bases, with 7 bases between. Here the CDR3 reads CASSLWARETQYF. The CDR3 nucleotides are TGTGCCAGCAGTTTATGGGCTCGAGAGACCCAGTACTTC.

The chain combines TRBV28 with TRBJ2-2; D uncertain. V was shortened by 8 bases and J by 1 base, with 11 bases between the two germline ends. The CDR3 totals 14 residues. The germline gives CDR1 MDHEN, CDR2 SYDVKM. The CDR3 DNA reads TGTGCCAGCCATTTCCCGGGGAACACCGGGGAGCTGTTTTTT. Translating gives CASHFPGNTGELFF.

Here the CDR3 DNA reads TGTGCCAGCAGCTTGTCGGTCCAGGCTGGTGGAGGCAATCAGCCCCAGCATTTT. Encoded protein: CASSLSVQAGGGNQPQHF. The rearrangement joins TRBV5-6 to TRBJ1-5; D uncertain. Germline loops: CDR1 SGHDT, CDR2 YYEEEE. The CDR3 is 18 amino acids. V was cut by 1 base and J by 2 bases, with 19 bases left in between.

This chain links TRBV25-1 with TRBJ2-2; D possibly corresponds to TRBD1 (6 bases). The germline V gene encodes CDR1 MGHDK and CDR2 SYGVNS. The V end lost 8 bases, the J end lost 0 bases, and 13 bases lay between the germline ends. The CDR3 spans 15 residues. This chain's CDR3 is CASSIQGANTGELFF. The CDR3 nucleotides are TGTGCCAGCTCCATACAGGGAGCGAACACCGGGGAGCTGTTTTTT.

This chain uses TRBV5-1 with TRBJ1-1, with no clear D. Germline CDR1 is SGHRS and CDR2 is YFSETQ. V dropped 3 bases and J dropped 1 base, with 7 bases sitting between them. There are 13 residues in the CDR3. CDR3 residues: CASSSHPNTEAFF. CDR3 nucleotides: TGCGCCAGCAGCTCCCACCCGAACACTGAAGCTTTCTTT. Using reference TRBV5-1 and TRBJ1-1 for the parts outside the CDR3, the full variable domain is KAGVTQTPRYLIKTRGQQVTLSCSPISGHRSVSWYQQTPGQGLQFLFEYFSETQRNKGNFPGRFSGRQFSNSRSEMNVSTLELGDSALYLCASSSHPNTEAFFGQGTRLTVV.

Only one count was recorded for this clone. The chain recombines TRBV11-2 with TRBJ2-1; either TRBD1 or TRBD2 may fit D (5 bases each). V shed 3 bases and J shed 8 bases, with 20 bases lying between them. This CDR3 has 16 residues. Germline V lookup: CDR1 SGHAT, CDR2 FQNNGV. CDR3: CASSFSGTPFRDEQFF. Written as DNA, the CDR3 is TGTGCCAGCAGCTTCTCCGGGACGCCTTTTAGGGATGAGCAGTTCTTC. Supplemented by reference TRBV11-2 and TRBJ2-1, the full variable domain reads EAGVAQSPRYKIIEKRQSVAFWCNPISGHATLYWYQQILGQGPKLLIQFQNNGVVDDSQLPKDRFSAERLKGVDSTLKIQPAKLEDSAVYLCASSFSGTPFRDEQFFGPGTRLTVL.

The chain employs TRBV25-1 and TRBJ2-7; a possible D gene is TRBD2 (6 bases). CDR1 is MGHDK, CDR2 SYGVNS, per germline. There are 14 residues in the CDR3. Trimming took off 4 bases at V and 4 bases at J, with 14 bases between the two ends. The chain's CDR3 is CASSGNLGLYEQYF. CDR3 in DNA: TGTGCCAGCAGTGGGAACCTGGGACTGTACGAGCAGTACTTC.

This clone has only one observation. The chain employs TRBV6-1 and TRBJ2-7; perhaps D is TRBD1 or TRBD2 (5 bases each). Trimming took off 2 bases at V and 0 bases at J, with 11 bases between the two ends. The V gene's germline CDR1 is MNHNS and CDR2 SASEGT. CDR3 length: 15 amino acids. For the CDR3, the DNA is TGTGCCAGCAGTGAATTCGGGGACGCCTCCTACGAGCAGTACTTC. Amino acids: CASSEFGDASYEQYF.